What follows is one T cell receptor beta chain and its context. Its antigen specificity is not known. Base qualities are not recorded, but no much larger clone differs from it by a single base. The data stem from a study of cytomegalovirus exposure and HLA in healthy donors (dated by TCRdb to the late 2010s). Broadly, across the study: An earlier analysis of 587 of the donors reported about 300 Gb of sequence data and 95 million to 120 million unique TCR beta sequences obtained from roughly 180 million T cells. An early release that covered roughly 600 HLA-typed donors contained about 300 gigabases of sequencing data and 80 million or so unique TCR sequences. Among the roughly 400 genotyped donors, about 85% belonged to the genetic ancestry cluster associated with self-reported Caucasian donors. The study aimed to test whether signatures of past pathogen exposure could be identified by cataloging public T cell receptors. The study used immunosequencing to profile the T cell repertoires of several hundred subjects and linked those repertoires to cytomegalovirus serostatus. In addition to the first cohort of around 670 subjects, a separate validation cohort of under 150 different subjects was used. The study combined high-throughput TCR immunosequencing, statistical association of individual TCRs with disease status, and machine learning to predict cytomegalovirus infection status. A later analysis re-examined previously published TCR beta repertoires from 500 to 700 donors and added high-resolution HLA genotyping to investigate patterns of TCR occurrence. Rather than drawing on any new phenotypic data, the later analysis identified candidate immune exposures from TCR beta sequences and the way those sequences occurred across donors. To decide whether each TCR beta V gene segment behaved as functional or pseudogenic, an earlier analysis of some 600 of the donors relied on high-throughput TCR beta sequencing. Alongside the repertoire data, information on donor age, sex, ethnicity and CMV serostatus was compiled. A later genetic analysis took genome-wide SNP genotypes for about three fifths of the roughly 700 donors and used that subset as a discovery cohort. Every discovery cohort repertoire had been produced on one sequencing platform. Class I and class II HLA loci were covered by the typing at four-digit resolution. Typing coverage varied by locus: roughly 629-640 donors for A, B, C, DRB1 and DQB1; more than 500 for DQA1; 606 for DPA1; roughly 450 for DPB1. Four or five DR-DQ haplotypes were handled as single units for association and clustering because linkage in the cohort was strong. Across around 400 genotyped donors of the cohort, an average of roughly 250,000 unique TCR beta nucleotide sequences per donor were sequenced, and approximately 17% of those sequences were non-productive. Broad study findings and their caveats: A total of 150 or so TCR beta chains were listed by the study as associated with cytomegalovirus. In vitro tests confirmed that a few of the cytomegalovirus-associated TCR beta chains recognize cytomegalovirus antigens. Linkage disequilibrium might explain the correlated functional status among segregating V segments, but an unknown experimental factor could not be ruled out. A later genetic analysis reported fewer N-insertions in productive TCRs among donors in an Asian-associated ancestry cluster than the approximately 670-donor mean. It was suggested by the authors that the approach could potentially be generalized to other disease states and immunological phenotypes. V-gene and J-gene trimming of TCR beta chains was associated with a missense DCLRE1C variant in a later genetic analysis, and the association was replicated in an independent cohort. In both the original and validation cohorts, the classifier was reported to diagnose cytomegalovirus status with high specificity and sensitivity. Strong co-occurrence of HLA alleles, especially DR and DQ, made assigning TCR associations to individual alleles difficult. In a later analysis, most CMV-associated TCR beta chains were found to appear HLA-restricted, with HLA associations seemingly driven largely by CMV exposure. Specific HLA alleles were associated with 15,000 to 20,000 TCR beta sequences at a false discovery rate of 0.05 in a later analysis. In a later analysis, the rate of TCR association differed among HLA loci, with DRB1 alleles having the most associated TCRs and HLA-C alleles having the fewest. CMV serostatus was the only immune exposure information available for the cohort. The cohort was sequenced for TCR beta chains only, and without alpha or paired-chain data the features that could be detected were limited. A cluster of highly shared sequence variants was judged likely to represent a technical artifact of the sequencing pipeline. An earlier analysis of some 560 of the donors showed that most TCR beta V segments appeared in productive rearrangements either about 90% or about 30% of the time, which broadly matched IMGT annotations. Because some donors lacked HLA typing at each locus, the association tests relied only on the typed subset. A later analysis found that HLA-associated TCR beta chains were more clonally expanded and had lower generation probabilities than equally common non-associated chains. Because counts were too low, about 15 rarely observed V segments, including chromosome 9 orphons, were left out of the earlier analysis of a few hundred of the donors. Sequencing depth was assumed to be roughly uniform across donors in the presence/absence analyses, though that assumption may not hold. A further reported finding was that TCR beta sequences accurately predicted the HLA-A and HLA-B alleles for most subjects in the first cohort. The 87-base-pair reads could not distinguish some IMGT-functional V segments, including TRBV6-2 and TRBV6-3, so those segments were excluded. While some public TCRs were present in many individuals, most TCR sequences turned up only very rarely across donors. In a later analysis, several top co-occurrence clusters were reported to appear linked to parvovirus B19, influenza, CMV and Epstein-Barr virus.

The cohort was made up of about 670 healthy bone marrow donors. Cohort members were all nominally healthy when sampled, although unrecorded immune exposures were likely present. The donor tested CMV seropositive and was one of the 289 seropositive cohort members. A peripheral blood sample was provided by each donor, and peripheral blood mononuclear cells were used for TCR beta sequencing. Genomic DNA was extracted from the blood cell samples with the Qiagen DNeasy Blood Extraction Kit. The library was prepared using the immunoSEQ multiplex PCR assay. A mixture of 60 forward primers for TCR Vbeta segments and 13 reverse primers for TCR Jbeta segments was used in the multiplex PCR. A multiplex PCR assay on genomic DNA amplified the CDR3 region of rearranged TCR beta genes. The amplified TCR beta libraries were sequenced on the Illumina HiSeq System as 87-base-pair reads. In the source study's methods: Across the 600 to 700 repertoires, a later analysis counted around 80 million unique TCR beta chains, roughly 11 million of which were shared by at least two donors. A nearest-neighbor algorithm error-corrected the raw reads and collapsed the reads into unique sequences, merging closely related sequences to remove PCR and sequencing errors. Alignment of CDR3 sequences to IMGT reference sequences was used to assign V, D and J gene segments. For a sequence to be retained, a match of at least six nucleotides was required to both a V gene segment and a J gene segment. A rearrangement counted as productive if the CDR3 had no stop codons and remained in frame with V and J, and every other rearrangement counted as non-productive. Following IMGT convention, CDR3 was defined as the stretch from the second conserved V-encoded cysteine up to the conserved J-encoded phenylalanine. The earlier analysis of around 640 of the donors excluded sequences that lacked an unambiguous match to a single V gene segment. In an earlier analysis of roughly 500 of the donors, V segments were called functional above 56.7% productive rearrangements and were called segregating when the between-donor standard deviation exceeded 5%. To diagnose cytomegalovirus status from the catalog of TCR beta chain sequences, a statistical classification framework was built. In a later analysis, TCR nucleotide sequences were compared against IMGT/GENE-DB human TR gene sequences so that V and J genes could be assigned. In a later analysis, CDR3 sequences and most-parsimonious VDJ recombination scenarios were assigned using the TCRdist pipeline. A later analysis defined each TCR beta chain by its CDR3 amino acid sequence plus V-gene family, and excluded reads lacking a unique V-gene family. In a later analysis, approximately 590 highly shared, low-generation-probability nucleotide sequences were removed to address suspected cross-contamination and a sequencing artifact. For each public chain, a later analysis derived a clonal expansion index from normalized ranks of inferred template counts within each repertoire. Generation probabilities in a later analysis came from a VDJ recombination model fitted to out-of-frame rearrangements, and those results were checked against IGoR. Hypergeometric tests were used in a later analysis to score TCR-TCR, TCR-HLA and TCR-CMV co-occurrence, with a repertoire-size bias correction applied to the TCR pairs. To estimate false discovery rates, a later analysis permuted the HLA or CMV assignments 20 times. A later analysis grouped co-occurring TCRs with DBSCAN, adding TCRdist sequence similarity when clustering within HLA-allele-positive subsets. Repertoires with fewer than 30,000 or more than 120,000 public chains were left out of co-occurrence clustering, as were about 5 repertoires with anomalous nucleotide sharing. Not all clones reach the TCRdb copy of this immuneACCESS table, which keeps in-frame sequences only. Checked studies attribute under half of the gap to unresolved V genes and leave the rest unexplained. V and J calls and clone size follow that table, whereas D and trimming were derived from the DNA. Within this sample are about 120,000 clones, with about four fifths of them counted one time only. Jointly, the top ten make up approximately 8.8% of the sample.

Reading from cysteine to phenylalanine, the CDR3 counts 18 amino acids. The entry retains the CDR3 DNA only, 54 bases that are in frame from base 1. Trimming takes 0 bases off V and 0 bases off J; junction bases not matched to a gene: 11. The germline V gene yields SGHRS for CDR1 and YFSETQ for CDR2. The source is a female donor in good health and CMV-seropositive. The sequenced sample was PBMCs. This chain is built from TRBV5-1 and TRBJ2-5; 7 bases in the junction line up with TRBD1. The CDR3 has the sequence CASSLEGLGGSHQETQYF. DNA sequence: TGCGCCAGCAGCTTGGAGGGTTTAGGGGGCAGCCACCAAGAGACCCAGTACTTC.